This TCR beta chain comes out of a study of T cell repertoires in cytomegalovirus infection. Study information: A matching HLA type, together with CMV infection, was signaled by public TCR beta signatures. Findings of the study overall: The study found HLA-C-restricted CMV-specific TCR beta clonotypes dominating the ex vivo response. Totalled public TCR beta family frequency picked out people who carried CMV plus the relevant HLA.

TCRdb reanalysed the reads using MiXCR and keeps one entry per CDR3 protein. There are more than 650,000 distinct CDR3 sequences in the sample; 35% to 40% occur only once, and roughly 2.9% lies in the top ten. This clonotype was counted between two and nine times. Its antigen is unknown. The CDR3 runs to 13 residues. V was cut by 5 bases and J by 8 bases, with 13 bases left in between. Germline CDR1 is SEHNR and CDR2 is FQNEAQ (reference sequence). The sequencing sample was made of PBMCs. This chain uses TRBV7-9 with TRBJ2-1, with D uncertain. The sequence was collected from a human donor in good health (CMV status not recorded). Some clones in this sample may be carry-over from other donors' samples. Here the CDR3 DNA reads TGTGCCAGCAGCCCCGACTCCGACGATGAGCAGTTCTTC. It specifies CASSPDSDDEQFF.